The clone carrying this T cell receptor beta chain was recorded a few times. These data originate in a study of T cells in Graves' hyperthyroidism and ophthalmopathy. The germline V and J ends were trimmed by 3 bases and 5 bases, with 13 bases remaining between them. Germline V gene sequence: CDR1 DFQATT, CDR2 SNEGSKA (reference sequence). This CDR3 is 14 amino acids long. What was amplified from RNA transcripts were TCR beta CDR3 regions. HTBI primers drove first-round RT-PCR of the TCR CDR3. MiXCR, applied by TCRdb to the multiplex PCR reads, yields one record per CDR3 protein. The data hold hundreds of thousands of distinct CDR3 sequences, with roughly 14% observed a single time.

The chain carries TRBV20-1 and TRBJ1-4; D is unresolved. The specimen was blood. The origin of this receptor is a woman younger than 45 with Graves' hyperthyroidism that later progressed to Graves' ophthalmopathy. The CDR3 nucleotides read TGCAGTGCTAGGGGTGCGGCAGAAAATGAAAAACTGTTTTTT. Residues: CSARGAAENEKLFF.